A selection of T cell receptor beta chains follows, all from one sample in a study of blood T cell repertoires in COVID-19. Generated by immunoSEQ multiplex PCR, the TCRdb table keeps only in-frame clones and is missing some. The table includes about 120,000 clones, approximately 78% detected once. Input material: peripheral blood. The receptors were gathered from a man between 65 and 85 years old with acute or convalescent COVID-19. The CDR3 runs from the conserved cysteine through the conserved F or W. A D gene is named only where the DNA matches it firmly. Not all rows give a size; the values are once, few, many and, for expanded clones, a class.

cdr3_aa	cdr3_nt	clone_size	d_call	v_call	j_call
CASRSLGRGGYNEQFF	TGTGCCAGCAGATCTCTGGGGCGGGGGGGCTACAATGAGCAGTTCTTC	-	TRBD2	TRBV28	TRBJ2-1
CASRAGVAKNIQYF	TGTGCCAGCAGGGCGGGCGTAGCCAAAAACATTCAGTACTTC	few	-	TRBV28	TRBJ2-4
CASSDWGTSGFANTGELFF	TGCGCCAGCAGTGATTGGGGGACTAGCGGGTTCGCGAACACCGGGGAGCTGTTTTTT	-	TRBD2	TRBV10-2	TRBJ2-2
CASNADRGYEQYF	TGTGCCAGCAACGCCGACAGAGGATACGAGCAGTACTTC	-	-	TRBV2	TRBJ2-7
CASSGLAGDRTDTQYF	TGTGCCAGCAGCGGACTAGCGGGGGACCGCACAGATACGCAGTATTTT	-	TRBD2	TRBV9	TRBJ2-3
CASTLTGGNGYTF	TGTGCCAGCACCCTTACAGGGGGCAATGGCTACACCTTC	-	TRBD1	TRBV7-9	TRBJ1-2
CASSMGLAGGPRETQYF	TGTGCCAGCAGCATGGGACTAGCGGGAGGGCCTCGGGAGACCCAGTACTTC	-	TRBD2	TRBV7-2	TRBJ2-5
CASSSQQGLSGYTF	TGTGCCAGCAGCTCGCAGCAGGGGCTCTCTGGCTACACCTTC	-	-	TRBV7-3	TRBJ1-2
CASGTVNSNQPQHF	TGTGCCAGTGGGACAGTCAATAGCAATCAGCCCCAGCATTTT	-	TRBD1	TRBV19	TRBJ1-5
CASSERGTGGHEQYF	TGTGCCAGCAGTGAAAGGGGGACAGGGGGCCACGAGCAGTACTTC	-	TRBD1	TRBV6-1	TRBJ2-7
CASSGQGAGSPLHF	TGTGCCAGCAGCGGACAGGGAGCAGGGTCACCCCTCCACTTT	-	TRBD1	TRBV9	TRBJ1-6
CASGGTSGGADRNEQFF	TGTGCTAGTGGCGGGACTAGCGGGGGGGCCGATCGCAATGAGCAGTTCTTC	once	TRBD2	TRBV12-5	TRBJ2-1
CAIRQYGTGAMNQPQHF	TGTGCCATCCGTCAGTACGGGACAGGGGCCATGAATCAGCCCCAGCATTTT	-	TRBD1	TRBV28	TRBJ1-5
CASSLDGGEQFF	TGCGCCAGCAGCTTGGACGGGGGTGAGCAGTTCTTC	-	-	TRBV5-1	TRBJ2-1
CASSLADYGYTF	TGTGCCAGCAGCCTCGCGGACTATGGCTACACCTTC	-	-	TRBV12-3/TRBV12-4	TRBJ1-2
CASSLIQGVGQETQYF	TGTGCCAGCAGTTTAATCCAGGGGGTAGGGCAAGAGACCCAGTACTTC	-	TRBD1	TRBV28	TRBJ2-5
CASSRGQMNTEAFF	TGTGCCAGCAGTCGGGGACAGATGAACACTGAAGCTTTCTTT	-	TRBD1	TRBV5-4	TRBJ1-1
CASSSLSYNEQFF	TGTGCCAGCAGTTCCTTGTCCTACAATGAGCAGTTCTTC	-	-	TRBV2	TRBJ2-1
CASSLAVSGVFHTQYF	TGTGCCAGCAGTTTGGCGGTTAGCGGGGTTTTCCATACGCAGTATTTT	-	TRBD2	TRBV28	TRBJ2-3
CASSNSGQGRSSYNSPLHF	TGTGCCAGTAGTAATTCGGGACAGGGGCGCAGCTCCTATAATTCACCCCTCCACTTT	-	TRBD1	TRBV19	TRBJ1-6
CASSPTVGRGGLDTQYF	TGTGCCAGCAGCCCGACCGTGGGGCGGGGGGGCTTGGATACGCAGTATTTT	-	TRBD2	TRBV5-4	TRBJ2-3
CASSRTGGNYGYTF	TGTGCCAGCAGCCGGACAGGGGGGAACTATGGCTACACCTTC	-	TRBD1	TRBV7-9	TRBJ1-2
CASSVLAGGTGDTQYF	TGTGCCAGCAGCGTACTAGCGGGAGGAACGGGAGATACGCAGTATTTT	-	TRBD2	TRBV4-2	TRBJ2-3
CATSRDYQGSGANVLTF	TGTGCCACCAGCAGAGATTATCAGGGCTCTGGGGCCAACGTCCTGACTTTC	-	-	TRBV15	TRBJ2-6
CASSEPQNTEAFF	TGCGCCAGCAGTGAGCCCCAGAACACTGAAGCTTTCTTT	-	-	TRBV10-2	TRBJ1-1
CASGTGYNSPLHF	TGTGCCAGCGGAACAGGTTATAATTCACCCCTCCACTTT	-	-	TRBV28	TRBJ1-6